Detailed here is one T cell receptor beta chain. Its target is unknown. This specimen belongs to a study of shared clonotypes between healthy human individuals. Study observations and caveats: Donor clonotype sharing was expected to depend on sequencing depth.

In germline, CDR1 is LNHDA, CDR2 SQIVND (reference sequence). V trimming: 2 bases; J trimming: 6 bases; junction bases outside the gene matches: 7. The CDR3 sequence is 15 residues long. Deep was the level at which the assay was run. Profiling relied on immunoSEQ multiplex PCR, and the TCRdb table lists in-frame clones only, not all of them. Of roughly 2,300,000 clones in the sample, around 93% are singletons; the top ten hold around 0.4%. Input material: naive CD4+ T cells from PBMCs. Indicated subset: CD45RA+ positively selected. The sequence derives from a man aged 18 to 29 in good health. Some clones in this sample may be carry-over from other donors' samples. V usage is TRBV19 and J usage is TRBJ2-7, with 10 bases that match TRBD1. Written as DNA, the CDR3 is TGTGCCAGTAGTATAACCGGGACAGGGGTTTCCGAGCAGTACTTC. It translates to CASSITGTGVSEQYF. Based on the CDR3 plus reference TRBV19 and TRBJ2-7, the full variable domain is DGGITQSPKYLFRKEGQNVTLSCEQNLNHDAMYWYRQDPGQGLRLIYYSQIVNDFQKGDIAEGYSVSREKKESFPLTVTSAQKNPTAFYLCASSITGTGVSEQYFGPGTRLTVT.